The 26 T cell receptor beta chains presented below share a single source sample, sequenced in a study of cytomegalovirus exposure and HLA in healthy donors. 60 Vbeta and 13 Jbeta primers were used in PCR. Assay: immunoSEQ multiplex PCR; the TCRdb copy retains only in-frame clones and omits some. The sample yields fewer than 200,000 clones, about three quarters seen once. The sample consisted of PBMCs. These receptors originate from a female donor in good health and CMV-seronegative.

This clone was detected a few times. The V and J genes are TRBV27 and TRBJ1-1; TRBD1 matches 7 bases. The CDR3 covers 15 residues. Germline V gives CDR1 MNHEY, CDR2 SMNVEV (reference sequence). V lost 4 bases, J lost 0 bases, and 5 bases stayed unmatched. The CDR3, as DNA: TGTGCCAGCAGTTCCGGACAGGTCATGAACACTGAAGCTTTCTTT. It yields the protein CASSSGQVMNTEAFF.

This rearrangement joins TRBV5-6 to TRBJ1-1; D gene ambiguous. Trimming cost V 5 bases and J 0 bases, with 5 bases left between them. In germline, CDR1 is SGHDT, CDR2 YYEEEE. The CDR3 is made up of 12 amino acids. CDR3 region: CASRLLNTEAFF. The CDR3 DNA reads TGTGCCAGCAGGTTATTGAACACTGAAGCTTTCTTT. The full variable domain, rest sourced from reference TRBV5-6 and TRBJ1-1, is DAGVTQSPTHLIKTRGQQVTLRCSPKSGHDTVSWYQQALGQGPQFIFQYYEEEERQRGNFPDRFSGHQFPNYSSELNVNALLLGDSALYLCASRLLNTEAFFGQGTRLTVV.

The chain uses TRBV5-1 and TRBJ1-1, with D possibly being TRBD1 (6 bases). The germline V and J ends were trimmed by 4 bases and 3 bases, with 25 bases remaining between them. From germline, CDR1 is SGHRS and CDR2 YFSETQ. The CDR3 sequence is 18 residues long. CDR3 residues: CASSPAGGAKGPHTEAFF. CDR3 DNA sequence: TGCGCCAGCAGCCCGGCGGGGGGGGCGAAGGGCCCACACACTGAAGCTTTCTTT.

The chain uses TRBV9 and TRBJ2-5, with 10 bases matching TRBD2. The CDR3 has 17 residues. The germline V gene has CDR1 SGDLS and CDR2 YYNGEE. The trim removed 0 bases at V and 5 bases at J, leaving 10 bases unmatched. For the CDR3, the DNA is TGTGCCAGCAGCGTAGGAGCAGCGGGGGGGCCGAGGGAGACCCAGTACTTC. Its translation is CASSVGAAGGPRETQYF.

The chain recombines TRBV10-1 with TRBJ2-2, with 12 bases fitting TRBD1. The CDR3 has 15 amino acids. Germline V lookup: CDR1 WNHNN, CDR2 SYGVQD (reference sequence). Unmatched junction bases numbered 2, after V lost 5 bases and J lost 4 bases. CDR3 residues: CASSWGQGATGELFF. The CDR3 DNA reads as TGCGCCAGCAGTTGGGGACAGGGGGCCACCGGGGAGCTGTTTTTT.

Points on this clone: At one of its ends the junction is not consistent with the germline gene, which may arise from a read error. This sequence joins TRBV6-4 and TRBJ2-4; TRBD2 aligns across 11 bases. Germline V gene sequence: CDR1 MRHNA, CDR2 SNTAGT. The CDR3 has 17 residues. Here the CDR3 reads CASSDTRLAGIKNSQYF. CDR3 DNA: TGTGCCAGCAGTGACACCAGACTAGCGGGGATAAAAAACAGTCAGTACTTC.

V and J are TRBV11-1 and TRBJ2-7, with 7 bases aligning to TRBD1. Germline trimming cut 6 bases from V and 0 bases from J; bases unmatched to any gene: 17. Germline CDR1 is SGHAT and CDR2 is FQDESV (reference sequence). The CDR3 is 18 amino acids. The CDR3 spells CASSLPTLGTEFSYEQYF. For the CDR3, the DNA is TGTGCCAGCAGTTTACCTACCCTCGGGACAGAATTCTCCTACGAGCAGTACTTC.

CDR3 loop: CASSSLRFDEQFF. CDR3 nucleotides: TGTGCCAGCAGTTCACTCCGCTTCGATGAGCAGTTCTTC. This sequence joins TRBV6-5 and TRBJ2-1; D not certain. CDR1 MNHEY and CDR2 SVGAGI come from the germline V gene. Trimming took off 4 bases at V and 8 bases at J, with 12 bases between the two ends. The CDR3 covers 13 residues.

Only a few counts were recorded for this clone. The chain links TRBV7-2 to TRBJ2-3, with a tentative D call TRBD2 (7 bases). The CDR3 totals 16 residues. Germline CDR1 is SGHTA and CDR2 is FQGNSA. V lost 8 bases, J lost 0 bases, and 18 bases lay in between. CDR3 amino acids: CASLIRGGGSTDTQYF. CDR3 nucleotides: TGTGCCAGCTTGATCAGGGGCGGGGGAAGCACAGATACGCAGTATTTT.

CDR3 loop: CASSLASGGRGEQFF. For the CDR3, the DNA is TGTGCCAGCAGCCTTGCTAGCGGGGGAAGAGGTGAGCAGTTCTTC. This chain uses TRBV7-2 with TRBJ2-1; TRBD2 matches at 10 bases. V gave up 5 bases and J gave up 9 bases; unmatched junction bases: 10. Germline CDR1 and CDR2: SGHTA and FQGNSA. There are 15 residues in the CDR3.

The CDR3 sequence is CASSLRNDQGGNEQFF. Here the CDR3 DNA reads TGTGCCAGCAGCTTACGTAACGATCAGGGCGGCAATGAGCAGTTCTTC. The chain is built from TRBV7-3 and TRBJ2-1; a weak D match, TRBD1 (5 bases). CDR1 and CDR2 from the germline V gene are SGHTA and FQGTGA. The CDR3 is 16 residues long. V was cut by 2 bases and J by 6 bases, with 17 bases left in between.

V is TRBV6-6 and J is TRBJ1-6, with D tentatively TRBD1 (6 bases). The CDR3 length is 16 residues. Germline V gene lookup returns CDR1 MNHNY and CDR2 SVGAGI (reference sequence). The V gene lost 7 bases and the J gene lost 5 bases, with 18 bases spanning the gap. Here the CDR3 DNA reads TGTGCCAGCACCGGTTCGGGGGGCTCGGATAATTCACCCCTCCACTTT. Protein product: CASTGSGGSDNSPLHF.

The gene calls are TRBV5-1 and TRBJ2-3; 7 bases line up with TRBD1. The CDR3 is 14 residues long. Trimming removed 0 bases from V and 6 bases from J; junction bases left unmatched: 4. Germline CDR1 reads SGHRS; CDR2 reads YFSETQ. The CDR3 loop reads CASSLEGARDTQYF. Written as DNA, the CDR3 is TGCGCCAGCAGCTTGGAGGGGGCAAGGGATACGCAGTATTTT.

The chain links TRBV5-5 to TRBJ2-7, with a weak D call TRBD2 (5 bases). There are 13 residues in the CDR3. Trimming shortened V by 4 bases and J by 3 bases, and 11 bases separated the two germline ends. CDR1 is SGHKS and CDR2 is YYEKEE in the germline V gene (reference sequence). CDR3 protein: CASSPPGFYEQYF. For the CDR3, the DNA is TGTGCCAGCAGCCCCCCGGGGTTCTACGAGCAGTACTTC. Full variable domain (rest looked up from reference TRBV5-5 and TRBJ2-7): DAGVTQSPTHLIKTRGQQVTLRCSPISGHKSVSWYQQVLGQGPQFIFQYYEKEERGRGNFPDRFSARQFPNYSSELNVNALLLGDSALYLCASSPPGFYEQYFGPGTRLTVT.

The V and J genes are TRBV7-8 and TRBJ2-1; weak D call: TRBD2 (7 bases). Trimming removed 0 bases at V and 2 bases at J, with 14 bases between. CDR3 size: 17 residues. The germline V gene encodes CDR1 SGHVS and CDR2 FQNEAQ. CDR3 nucleotide sequence: TGTGCCAGCAGCTTAGCGATCGGCGGGGGCGCCTACAATGAGCAGTTCTTC. This sequence encodes CASSLAIGGGAYNEQFF.

This clone was detected only a few times. The chain uses TRBV21-1 and TRBJ2-7; TRBD1 is the table's D call and was not checked against the DNA. TRBV21-1 is a documented pseudogene. The CDR3 loop spans 15 amino acids. The CDR3 protein is CASSKVNRGGYEQYF. DNA of the CDR3: TGTGCCAGCAGCAAAGTGAACAGGGGAGGTTACGAGCAGTACTTC.

This clone has just a few counts. The rearrangement joins TRBV2 to TRBJ2-5; D gene uncertain. The better agreement between TRBJ2-7 and the DNA end casts doubt on the J call. The V gene's germline CDR1 is SNHLY and CDR2 FYNNEI. The CDR3 runs to 14 residues. In nucleotides, the CDR3 is TGTGCCAGCAGCGGAGTTGTCCACTACTACGAGCAGTACTTC. This sequence encodes CASSGVVHYYEQYF.

The chain is built from TRBV7-9 and TRBJ2-3; unclear D gene. The germline CDR1 and CDR2 sequences are SEHNR and FQNEAQ (reference sequence). V lost 6 bases, J lost 2 bases, and 6 bases lay in between. This CDR3 is 12 amino acids long. In DNA, the CDR3 is TGTGCCAGCAGTCACAACACAGATACGCAGTATTTT. Its translation: CASSHNTDTQYF.

This chain links TRBV28 with TRBJ1-4; D remains ambiguous. The CDR3 length is 11 residues. Between the trimmed V and J ends, which lost 3 bases and 10 bases, there was a span of 6 bases. Per germline, CDR1 MDHEN and CDR2 SYDVKM. The CDR3 here is CASSFGGKLFF. The CDR3 region has the DNA TGTGCCAGCAGTTTCGGCGGAAAACTGTTTTTT.

V and J are TRBV6-6 and TRBJ2-3; possible D gene TRBD2, 6 bases. V was clipped by 7 bases and J by 0 bases, with 8 bases between them. The CDR3 covers 13 residues. CDR1 is MNHNY, CDR2 SVGAGI, per germline (reference sequence). Written as DNA, the CDR3 is TGTGCCAGCACTAGCGAGAGCACAGATACGCAGTATTTT. Its translation is CASTSESTDTQYF.

V is TRBV25-1 and J is TRBJ1-1, with 8 positions matching TRBD1. Germline CDR1 MGHDK, CDR2 SYGVNS. V trimming: 3 bases; J trimming: 8 bases; junction bases outside the gene matches: 11. The CDR3 sequence is 15 residues long. The CDR3 bases are TGTGCCAGCAGTGATCCCAGGGGGCTAGTTACGGAAGCTTTCTTT. It translates to CASSDPRGLVTEAFF.

V gene TRBV6-5 combines with J gene TRBJ2-3, with 9 nucleotides matching TRBD2. CDR1 MNHEY and CDR2 SVGAGI come from the germline V gene. Trimming took 9 bases from V and 7 from J; bases not matched to a gene: 14. The CDR3 extends over 15 amino acids. Written as DNA, the CDR3 is TGTGCCAGTCAAGCGCGCGGCGGGAGGGGCCATACGCAGTATTTT. It yields the protein CASQARGGRGHTQYF.

V is TRBV18 and J is TRBJ2-5; D remains ambiguous. The CDR3 extends over 15 amino acids. V lost 3 bases, J lost 4 bases, and 15 bases lay in between. Germline assignment: CDR1 KGHSH and CDR2 LQKENI. The CDR3: CASSPGIRISETQYF. CDR3 DNA sequence: TGTGCCAGCTCACCGGGCATCAGGATATCAGAGACCCAGTACTTC.

V and J are TRBV5-1 and TRBJ1-5; maybe TRBD1 (6 bases). The CDR3 is 15 amino acids. V lost 4 bases, J lost 3 bases, and 14 bases lay in between. Per the germline V gene, CDR1 is SGHRS and CDR2 is YFSETQ. CDR3 nucleotide sequence: TGCGCCAGCAGCCCGCAGGGGTATTCCAATCAGCCCCAGCATTTT. Protein: CASSPQGYSNQPQHF.

CDR3 nucleotides: TGTGCCAGCGACTCCGAACAGAACACCGGGGAGCTGTTTTTT. Residues: CASDSEQNTGELFF. This chain connects TRBV7-9 to TRBJ2-2; D remains unclear. This CDR3 region has 14 residues. With 8 bases removed from V and 1 base from J, the gap between germline ends came to 11 bases. CDR1 is SEHNR and CDR2 is FQNEAQ in the germline V gene (reference sequence). Looking up the rest from reference TRBV7-9 and TRBJ2-2 gives the full variable domain: DTGVSQNPRHKITKRGQNVTFRCDPISEHNRLYWYRQTLGQGPEFLTYFQNEAQLEKSRLLSDRFSAERPKGSFSTLEIQRTEQGDSAMYLCASDSEQNTGELFFGEGSRLTVL.

This chain joins TRBV5-1 and TRBJ1-2; 9 bases agree with TRBD1. V shed 0 bases and J 4 bases; nucleotides not matched to a gene: 1. CDR1 and CDR2 from the germline V gene are SGHRS and YFSETQ. The CDR3 length is 14 residues. CDR3 sequence reads: CASSLGDRVYGYTF. In DNA form, the CDR3 reads TGCGCCAGCAGCTTGGGGGACAGGGTCTATGGCTACACCTTC.